The subject of this entry is one TCR beta chain. The sample belongs to a study of blood T cell repertoires in COVID-19. Across the study: Specimens from acute and convalescent COVID-19 originated in the United States, Italy and Spain. T cells, B-cell-depleted T cells, or PBMCs provided the cDNA or gDNA that served as material.

Sequencing was performed with immunoSEQ multiplex PCR; in TCRdb, only in-frame clones are kept and a portion is missing. The top ten clones hold approximately 14% of a sample with some 180,000 clones, about 80% of them seen once. Germline V CDR1 and CDR2: MNHEY, SVGAGI. V gave up 0 bases and J gave up 4 bases; unmatched junction bases: 1. The CDR3 is 14 residues long. The TCR was taken from a man between 60 and 75 years old who had been exposed to COVID-19. V gene TRBV6-5 combines with J gene TRBJ2-7; 9 bases line up with TRBD2. Input material: PBMCs or T cells enriched from blood (not recorded which). The chain's CDR3 is CASSYSGLAYEQYF. DNA of the CDR3: TGTGCCAGCAGTTACTCGGGACTAGCTTACGAGCAGTACTTC.